Described below is a single T cell receptor beta chain sequence and its context. Its cognate antigen is unknown. Generated by immunoSEQ multiplex PCR, the TCRdb table keeps only in-frame clones and is missing some. The repertoire consists of some 70,000 clones, with around 89% occurring once and the leading ten covering over 1.5%. The data are from a study of cytomegalovirus exposure and HLA in healthy donors. Study context: The approximately 690 first-cohort repertoires and the approximately 110 validation repertoires shared the same platform, a later analysis reported. Broader study findings: Accounts indicate the classifier identified cytomegalovirus status with strong specificity and sensitivity.

This receptor was identified in a woman under 30 in good health and CMV-seronegative. What was sequenced was PBMCs.

The chain's CDR3 is CASSPGQGRSPLHF. The DNA for the CDR3 is TGTGCCAGCTCCCCCGGACAGGGTCGTTCACCCCTCCACTTT. V and J are TRBV18 and TRBJ1-6; 8 bases align to TRBD1. This CDR3 has 14 residues. The germline gives CDR1 KGHSH, CDR2 LQKENI. Trimming removed 6 bases from V and 9 bases from J; junction bases left unmatched: 7. Complete variable domain (other parts from reference TRBV18 and TRBJ1-6): NAGVMQNPRHLVRRRGQEARLRCSPMKGHSHVYWYRQLPEEGLKFMVYLQKENIIDESGMPKERFSAEFPKEGPSILRIQQVVRGDSAAYFCASSPGQGRSPLHFGNGTRLTVT.